This TCR beta chain was sequenced in a study of technical replicates of blood from several donors. Only in-frame clones appear in the TCRdb table, and some are missing; sequencing was by immunoSEQ multiplex PCR. This sample has 50,000 or so clones, with 92% found just once. The germline V and J ends were trimmed by 0 bases and 3 bases, with 23 bases remaining between them. The length of the CDR3 is 19 residues. Germline V CDR1 and CDR2: LGHNA, YSLEER. The sequenced sample was PBMCs. This TCR derives from a human donor in good health. Some clones in this sample may be carry-over from other donors' samples. The chain combines TRBV4-3 with TRBJ2-5, with D tentatively TRBD2 (5 bases). Here the CDR3 DNA reads TGCGCCAGCAGCCAAGATTGGCGGCTAGCTAATTTGGGTGAAGAGACCCAGTACTTC. As protein: CASSQDWRLANLGEETQYF.